This T cell receptor (beta chain) was recorded in a study of T cell changes during pregnancy in multiple sclerosis. After removal of 4 bases from V and 3 bases from J, the junction contained 8 bases not matched to a gene. Germline CDR1 MGHDK, CDR2 SYGVNS. The CDR3 spans 15 residues. In this sample, this clone turned up once. Assay used: immunoSEQ multiplex PCR; TCRdb lists only in-frame clones, some missing. This table holds 70,000 to 100,000 clones, 90% to 95% found once. The V call is TRBV25-1, the J call TRBJ1-2; the match to TRBD1 covers 7 bases. The specimen was peripheral blood, collected in the first trimester of pregnancy. The sequence was obtained from a female donor with multiple sclerosis, enrolled in a pregnancy study. The DNA of the CDR3 is TGTGCCAGCAGTGGAGAAACAGGGGTATACTATGGCTACACCTTC. As protein: CASSGETGVYYGYTF.